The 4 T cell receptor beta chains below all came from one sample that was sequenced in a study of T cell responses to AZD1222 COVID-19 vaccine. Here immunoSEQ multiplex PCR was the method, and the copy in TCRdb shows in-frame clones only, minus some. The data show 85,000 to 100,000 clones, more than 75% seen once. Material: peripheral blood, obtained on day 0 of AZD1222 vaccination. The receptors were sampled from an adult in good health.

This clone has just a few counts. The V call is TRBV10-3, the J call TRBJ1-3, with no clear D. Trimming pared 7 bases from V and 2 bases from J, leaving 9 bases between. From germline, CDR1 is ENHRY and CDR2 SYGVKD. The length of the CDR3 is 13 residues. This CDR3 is CAITETAGNTIYF. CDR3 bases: TGTGCCATCACGGAAACAGCTGGAAACACCATATATTTT.

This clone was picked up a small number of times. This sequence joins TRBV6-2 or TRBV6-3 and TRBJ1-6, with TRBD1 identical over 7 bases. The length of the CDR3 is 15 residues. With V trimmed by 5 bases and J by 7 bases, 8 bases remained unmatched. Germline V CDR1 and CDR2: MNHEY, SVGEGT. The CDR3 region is CASSKPGQTNSPLHF. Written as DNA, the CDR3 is TGTGCCAGCAGTAAACCGGGACAGACGAATTCACCCCTCCACTTT.

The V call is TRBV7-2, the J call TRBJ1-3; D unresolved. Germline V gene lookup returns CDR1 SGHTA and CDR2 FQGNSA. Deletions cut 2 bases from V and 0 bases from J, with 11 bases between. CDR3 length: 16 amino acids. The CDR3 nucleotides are TGTGCCAGCAGCTTAATGAGGGCAAGCTCTGGAAACACCATATATTTT. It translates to CASSLMRASSGNTIYF.

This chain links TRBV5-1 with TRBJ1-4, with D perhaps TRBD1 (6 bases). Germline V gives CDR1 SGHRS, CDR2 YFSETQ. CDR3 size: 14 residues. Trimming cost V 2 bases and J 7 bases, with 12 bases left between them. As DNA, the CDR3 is TGCGCCAGCAGCTTTAACGGGGGCCGTGAAAAACTGTTTTTT. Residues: CASSFNGGREKLFF.